Below, one TCR beta chain is given with its context. No antigen is known for it. The entry originates in a study of OX40 agonist ivuxolimab in advanced cancers. General observations from the study: Average numbers of expanded clones were greater in CD8+ T cells than in CD4+.

Sampling of blood occurred at baseline, cycle 4 day 1, and cycle 7 day 1. Germline V CDR1 and CDR2: LNHDA, SQIVND (reference sequence). The CDR3 is made up of 15 amino acids. V lost 3 bases, J lost 8 bases, and 7 bases stayed unmatched. Using immunoSEQ multiplex PCR, the repertoire was profiled, and TCRdb retains in-frame clones only, with some absent. Of roughly 93,000 clones listed, roughly nine tenths were seen once; the top ten hold 0.5% to 0.65%. This rearrangement joins TRBV19 to TRBJ1-2, with 12 bases matching TRBD1. Sequencing used CD4+ or CD8+ T cells sorted from blood, obtained in a trial of the OX40 agonist ivuxolimab. The sequence was collected from an adult with an advanced solid tumor such as melanoma, head and neck, liver or kidney cancer. The CDR3 DNA follows: TGTGCCAGTAGTATGTTCGGGACAGGGGGCCGGGGCTACACCTTC. Amino acids: CASSMFGTGGRGYTF. Based on the CDR3 plus reference TRBV19 and TRBJ1-2, the full variable domain is DGGITQSPKYLFRKEGQNVTLSCEQNLNHDAMYWYRQDPGQGLRLIYYSQIVNDFQKGDIAEGYSVSREKKESFPLTVTSAQKNPTAFYLCASSMFGTGGRGYTFGSGTRLTVV.